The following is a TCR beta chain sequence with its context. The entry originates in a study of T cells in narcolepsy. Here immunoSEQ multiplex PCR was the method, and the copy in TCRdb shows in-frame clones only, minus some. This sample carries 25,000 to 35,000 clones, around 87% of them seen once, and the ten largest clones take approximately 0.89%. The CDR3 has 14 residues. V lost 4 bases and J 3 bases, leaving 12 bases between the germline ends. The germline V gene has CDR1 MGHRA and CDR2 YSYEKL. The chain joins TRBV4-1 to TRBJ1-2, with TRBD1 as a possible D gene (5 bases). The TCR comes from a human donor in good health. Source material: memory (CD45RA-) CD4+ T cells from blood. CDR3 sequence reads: CASSRWDGDYGYTF. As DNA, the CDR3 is TGCGCCAGCAGCCGATGGGACGGCGACTATGGCTACACCTTC.